This is a list of T cell receptor beta chains from one sample in a study of cytotoxic CD8 clonotypes in ibrutinib-treated CLL. The repertoire was sequenced with immunoSEQ multiplex PCR; TCRdb's copy has only in-frame clones and lacks some. The sample has about 25,000 clones; approximately 70% are singletons. Source: PBMCs, taken at disease progression, from a patient treated with ibrutinib. These receptors were collected from a human donor with chronic lymphocytic leukemia. CDR3s include the opening cysteine and the closing phenylalanine or tryptophan. D genes are given only for firm matches. Size is stated for part of the rows, as once, few or many counts, or as a class when the clone is expanded.

clone size	V gene	J gene	D gene	CDR3 DNA	CDR3 protein
once	TRBV19	TRBJ2-5	TRBD1	TGTGCCAGTAGTGCCCGGACAGGGAGGTACCAAGAGACCCAGTACTTC	CASSARTGRYQETQYF
-	TRBV7-6	TRBJ1-5	TRBD1	TGTGCCAGCAGCTTAATGGACAGGGATCAGCCCCAGCATTTT	CASSLMDRDQPQHF
-	TRBV18	TRBJ2-5	-	TGTGCCAGCTCACCTGGCAGGGGAGGGCACGAGACCCAGTACTTC	CASSPGRGGHETQYF
few	TRBV7-9	TRBJ1-2	-	TGTGCCAGCAGCTGGGCGGGCGATGGCTACACCTTC	CASSWAGDGYTF
-	TRBV4-3	TRBJ1-3	-	TGCGCCAGCAGCTCCGACCCGACAGGCCCCGGAAACACCATATATTTT	CASSSDPTGPGNTIYF
few	TRBV2	TRBJ1-1	TRBD1	TGTGCCAGCAGACAGGGGCCTGACACTGAAGCTTTCTTT	CASRQGPDTEAFF
-	TRBV11-1	TRBJ1-4	-	TGTGCCAGCAGCTCCCGGGCTTCCCCAGAGGATGAAAAACTGTTTTTT	CASSSRASPEDEKLFF
-	TRBV19	TRBJ1-6	TRBD1	TGTGCCAGTAGTAGCCGACAGGGGGCCTCTTCACCCCTCCACTTT	CASSSRQGASSPLHF
-	TRBV27	TRBJ2-3	-	TGTGCCAGCAGTCCCCCGGGGGCGGGGGTCGGCACAGATATGCAGTATTTT	CASSPPGAGVGTDMQYF
few	TRBV7-9	TRBJ1-2	TRBD1	TGTGCCAGCAGCCCAAGGACAGGGAGAACGCGCTACACCTTC	CASSPRTGRTRYTF
-	TRBV6-5	TRBJ2-1	TRBD1	TGTGCCAGCAGTTACACCAGGACAGGGCGGAATGAGCAGTTCTTC	CASSYTRTGRNEQFF
once	TRBV19	TRBJ1-2	TRBD1	TGTGCCAGTAGTCTAACACAGGGGGGATTTGGAGGCTACACCTTC	CASSLTQGGFGGYTF